Shown below are 17 T cell receptor beta chains from a single sample sequenced in a study of human T cells and chemical hapten exposure. Documented time point: patch test 1, 2 weeks after DPC sensitization. Treatment of the sample: therapeutic diphenylcyclopropenone sensitization with weekly scalp DPC. TCRdb ran MiXCR on the RACE reads and lists one entry per CDR3 protein. The profile shows over 65,000 distinct CDR3 sequences, around a tenth of them singletons. Sequencing used whole blood, obtained in connection with sensitization to the hapten diphenylcyclopropenone (DPC). The receptor source for this set is a woman aged 45-59 years with alopecia areata. Some clones in this sample may be carry-over from other donors' samples.

This clonotype was observed many times. The J gene is TRBJ1-1, the V gene TRBV11-2; D may be TRBD1 (6 bases). The germline V and J ends were trimmed by 1 base and 4 bases, with 16 bases remaining between them. The CDR3 extends over 16 amino acids. The V gene's germline CDR1 is SGHAT and CDR2 FQNNGV. CDR3 in DNA: TGTGCCAGCAGCTTAGGGTTAGGGGGGAGCCGCACTGAAGCTTTCTTT. This codes for CASSLGLGGSRTEAFF.

This clonotype occurred a few times. V gene TRBV3-2 combines with J gene TRBJ1-2; the table's D call TRBD1 went unverified against the DNA. TRBV3-2 is labeled a pseudogene. This CDR3 is built from 14 residues. The CDR3 DNA follows: TGTGCCAGCCGCCAGACAGGGGGCAGGTATGGCTACACCTTC. As protein: CASRQTGGRYGYTF.

A word on this clonotype: A read error may explain this, as a much larger clone is one base away. V gene TRBV6-1 combines with J gene TRBJ1-2; D unclear. Between the trimmed V and J ends, which lost 3 bases and 10 bases, there was a span of 15 bases. The CDR3 has 13 residues. Germline-derived CDR1 and CDR2 are MNHNS and SASEGT. This chain's CDR3 is CASSECRGSDYTF. The CDR3 nucleotides are TGTGCCAGCAGTGAGTGTCGCGGATCTGACTACACCTTC.

This clonotype was detected many times. J is TRBJ1-6 and V is TRBV6-1; 8 nucleotides agree with TRBD1. CDR1 MNHNS and CDR2 SASEGT come from the germline V gene. With 8 bases clipped from V and 7 bases from J, the junction kept 7 bases outside the gene matches. The CDR3 is 14 residues long. CDR3 residues: CASVPGQENSPLHF. For the CDR3, the DNA is TGTGCCAGCGTTCCGGGACAGGAAAATTCACCCCTCCACTTT.

This rearrangement joins TRBV7-2 to TRBJ2-3; D unclear. Germline values: CDR1 SGHTA, CDR2 FQGNSA. V was shortened by 5 bases and J by 5 bases, with 11 bases between the two germline ends. The CDR3 covers 13 residues. CDR3 residues: CASSPPQRDTQYF. The CDR3 nucleotides are TGTGCCAGCAGCCCGCCCCAGCGAGATACGCAGTATTTT.

Of note for this clonotype: Being one base from a much bigger clone, this may be a read error. The rearrangement uses TRBV5-1 and TRBJ2-7, with D possibly matching TRBD1 (6 bases). Germline values: CDR1 SGHRS, CDR2 YFSETQ. The CDR3 sequence is 15 residues long. Trimming removed 7 bases from V and 6 bases from J, with 23 bases in between. CDR3 sequence reads: CASQSRDMGGGEQYF. The DNA of the CDR3 is TGCGCCAGCCAGTCCCGGGACATGGGCGGCGGCGAGCAGTACTTC.

This clonotype was detected ten times or more. This chain links TRBV7-2 with TRBJ1-5; no definite D call. Trimming removed 2 bases at V and 0 bases at J, with 5 bases between. The CDR3 is 14 amino acids. The germline V gene has CDR1 SGHTA and CDR2 FQGNSA. CDR3 sequence reads: CASSLTGSNQPQHF. The CDR3 DNA is TGTGCCAGCAGCTTAACCGGTAGCAATCAGCCCCAGCATTTT.

The rearrangement joins TRBV6-5 to TRBJ2-2; 7 bases agree with TRBD1. After removal of 2 bases from V and 6 bases from J, the junction contained 0 bases not matched to a gene. The CDR3 has 13 amino acids. Germline loops: CDR1 MNHEY, CDR2 SVGAGI. The CDR3 reads CASSYGTAGELFF. CDR3 DNA: TGTGCCAGCAGTTACGGGACAGCCGGGGAGCTGTTTTTT.

This clonotype was seen repeatedly, ten times or more. The V call is TRBV11-3, the J call TRBJ2-3, with 14 bases aligning to TRBD2. The CDR3 has 18 residues. J gave up 6 bases and V 3 bases, and 11 bases lay outside the gene matches. Germline CDR1 and CDR2: SGHNT and YENEEA. The CDR3, as DNA: TGTGCCAGCAGCTTGTCCGGGACTAGCGGGGGAACCTACGATACGCAGTATTTT. Translated, it gives CASSLSGTSGGTYDTQYF.

This clonotype has at least ten counts. CDR3 amino acids: CASSFSLGANVLTF. For the CDR3, the DNA is TGTGCCAGCAGCTTCAGCCTTGGGGCCAACGTCCTGACTTTC. This chain connects TRBV7-9 to TRBJ2-6; D is undetermined. This CDR3 contains 14 residues. Trimming cost V 3 bases and J 3 bases, with 6 bases left between them. The germline V gene encodes CDR1 SEHNR and CDR2 FQNEAQ (reference sequence).

This clonotype has ten or more counts. This chain links TRBV7-8 with TRBJ2-2; TRBD2 might be the D (6 bases). This CDR3 is 14 amino acids long. Per germline, CDR1 SGHVS and CDR2 FQNEAQ. Deletions cut 5 bases from V and 4 bases from J, with 11 bases between. CDR3 nucleotide sequence: TGTGCCAGCAGCCCCAGGGAGGTCACCGGGGAGCTGTTTTTT. This encodes CASSPREVTGELFF.

V and J are TRBV19 and TRBJ2-2; 8 positions agree with TRBD2. The CDR3 extends over 16 amino acids. V shed 4 bases and J 6 bases; nucleotides not matched to a gene: 10. CDR1 and CDR2 (germline): LNHDA, SQIVND (reference sequence). CDR3 DNA: TGTGCCAGTAGTACCCCCCGGGCAGCGGGAGCCGGGGAGCTGTTTTTT. Translated, it gives CASSTPRAAGAGELFF.

This clonotype was detected ten times or more. The genes are TRBV6-2 or TRBV6-3 and TRBJ2-2; D call uncertain. Germline CDR1 and CDR2: MNHEY and SVGEGT. The CDR3 contains 15 residues. V lost 2 bases to trimming and J lost 9 bases, with 16 bases between them. As DNA, the CDR3 is TGTGCCAGCAGTTACCCGCCCTTAGTCCGAAGGGAGCTGTTTTTT. Protein product: CASSYPPLVRRELFF.

This sequence joins TRBV20-1 and TRBJ1-2; maybe TRBD1 (5 bases). V was cut by 2 bases and J by 5 bases, with 9 bases left in between. The CDR3 spans 12 residues. The germline V gene has CDR1 DFQATT and CDR2 SNEGSKA (reference sequence). CDR3 in DNA: TGCAGTGCTAGAACTGACAGTTATGGCTACACCTTC. The encoded protein is CSARTDSYGYTF.

The V call is TRBV3-1, the J call TRBJ1-3, with 8 bases matching TRBD1. With 0 bases clipped from V and 2 bases from J, the junction kept 0 bases outside the gene matches. The CDR3 contains 15 residues. CDR1 is LGHDT, CDR2 YNNKEL, per germline (reference sequence). This CDR3 is CASSQEDRAGNTIYF. CDR3 DNA sequence: TGTGCCAGCAGCCAAGAGGACAGGGCTGGAAACACCATATATTTT.

Ten or more counts support this clonotype. This chain joins TRBV3-1 and TRBJ2-7; 8 bases map to TRBD1. The CDR3 extends over 14 amino acids. Germline V gene data show CDR1 as LGHDT and CDR2 as YNNKEL (reference sequence). V lost 2 bases to trimming and J lost 5 bases; unmatched junction nucleotides: 5. The CDR3 reads CASSQRVQGDEQYF. Here the CDR3 DNA reads TGTGCCAGCAGCCAAAGGGTACAGGGGGACGAGCAGTACTTC.

CDR3 nucleotide sequence: TGCGCCAGCAGCTATCAGACAGGGGCGCCGAACACTGAAGCTTTCTTT. Residues: CASSYQTGAPNTEAFF. This chain links TRBV4-3 with TRBJ1-1; TRBD1 aligns across 8 bases. From germline, CDR1 is LGHNA and CDR2 YSLEER. With V trimmed by 5 bases and J by 1 base, 9 bases remained unmatched. The CDR3 consists of 16 residues.